This T cell receptor (beta chain) appears in the sequencing data of a study of blood T cell repertoires in COVID-19. The CDR3 sequence is 13 residues long. Germline V gene sequence: CDR1 LNHDA, CDR2 SQIVND (reference sequence). V shed 5 bases, J shed 5 bases, and the junction held 6 bases outside the gene matches. Method: immunoSEQ multiplex PCR; TCRdb's copy keeps in-frame clones and lacks some. The sample records some 370,000 clones, roughly 89% being singletons. V usage is TRBV19 and J usage is TRBJ2-7; TRBD1 matches at 7 bases. The specimen was peripheral blood. The sequence was collected from a man younger than 35 with active or convalescent COVID-19. The CDR3 here is CASSLRDSDEQYF. The CDR3 DNA is TGTGCCAGTAGTCTCCGGGACAGTGACGAGCAGTACTTC.